This record concerns one T cell receptor beta chain sequence. The data originate from a study of shared clonotypes between healthy human individuals. Study-wide context: Plates per donor: three CD4 naive, three CD4 memory, two CD8 naive, one CD8 memory.

Cells designated naive CD8 were CD45RO-negative and were positively selected for CCR7, with terminally differentiated effector memory CD45RA+ cells excluded. Here immunoSEQ multiplex PCR was the method, and the copy in TCRdb shows in-frame clones only, minus some. The data show about 2.2 million clones, over 85% seen once. V lost 8 bases and J 2 bases, leaving 20 bases between the germline ends. Germline CDR1 and CDR2: MDHEN and SYDVKM. CDR3 length equals 16 residues. This chain joins TRBV28 and TRBJ2-3, with D possibly being TRBD2 (5 bases). The sequenced sample consisted of naive CD8+ T cells from PBMCs. This TCR derives from a man younger than 35 in good health. Some clones in this sample may be carry-over from other donors' samples. The chain's CDR3 is CASHPYPSRHTDTQYF. Written as DNA, the CDR3 is TGTGCCAGCCATCCTTATCCTAGCCGCCACACAGATACGCAGTATTTT.